Following are 16 T cell receptor beta chains from one sample sequenced in a study of blood T cell repertoires in COVID-19 (dated by TCRdb to 2020 to 2021). Library preparation was by the immunoSEQ multiplex PCR assay. The clones in this table, taken by TCRdb from immuneACCESS, are in-frame only. Not every clone is retained; where verified, under half of the shortfall comes from an unresolved V gene, and the cause of the rest is unknown. Across this sample there are more than 150,000 clones, with under 90% seen only once. Roughly 7.1% of the sample belongs to the ten largest clones. Source material: peripheral blood. All receptors derive from a human donor in a cohort sampled during active COVID-19.

Ten or more counts support this clone. The chain recombines TRBV5-1 with TRBJ2-3; D is ambiguous. CDR1 is SGHRS and CDR2 is YFSETQ in the germline V gene. The CDR3 runs to 14 residues. V lost 4 bases and J 2 bases, leaving 11 bases between the germline ends. CDR3 residues: CASSVRHNTDTQYF. The CDR3 DNA reads as TGCGCCAGCAGCGTACGACACAACACAGATACGCAGTATTTT.

Only a few counts were recorded for this clone. Other DNA sequences in this specimen translate into the identical CDR3. This chain links TRBV3-1 (or the pseudogene TRBV3-2) with TRBJ1-1; unclear D gene. The CDR3 runs 14 residues. V was shortened by 1 base and J by 4 bases, with 10 bases between the two germline ends. Germline CDR1 is LGHDT and CDR2 is YNNKEL (reference sequence). CDR3 region: CASSQVTGGTEAFF. In DNA, the CDR3 is TGTGCCAGCAGCCAAGTTACCGGCGGCACTGAAGCTTTCTTT.

The chain recombines TRBV5-1 with TRBJ1-2; D gene uncertain. Germline V gives CDR1 SGHRS, CDR2 YFSETQ. V shed 5 bases and J shed 3 bases, with 11 bases lying between them. This CDR3 contains 13 residues. This chain's CDR3 is CASSEAAYYGYTF. The CDR3 bases are TGCGCCAGCAGTGAGGCGGCTTACTATGGCTACACCTTC.

This chain uses TRBV7-9 with TRBJ2-2; 7 nucleotides align to TRBD1. V dropped 7 bases and J dropped 6; count of bases not matched to a gene: 8. The CDR3 covers 14 residues. CDR1 and CDR2 from the germline V gene are SEHNR and FQNEAQ (reference sequence). The CDR3 nucleotides are TGTGCCAGCATCGCGACAGGGCTTCCCGGGGAGCTGTTTTTT. This gives the protein CASIATGLPGELFF. Full variable domain (missing parts from reference TRBV7-9 and TRBJ2-2): DTGVSQNPRHKITKRGQNVTFRCDPISEHNRLYWYRQTLGQGPEFLTYFQNEAQLEKSRLLSDRFSAERPKGSFSTLEIQRTEQGDSAMYLCASIATGLPGELFFGEGSRLTVL.

The J gene is TRBJ2-7, the V gene TRBV4-2; the D gene is possibly TRBD1 (6 bases). The CDR3 runs 15 residues. Germline assignment: CDR1 LGHNA and CDR2 YNFKEQ. The V end was cut by 4 bases, the J end by 4 bases, with 17 bases between. Here the CDR3 reads CASSRPTGSGYEQYF. Here the CDR3 DNA reads TGTGCCAGCAGCCGCCCCACAGGGTCTGGGTACGAGCAGTACTTC.

The V and J genes are TRBV11-2 and TRBJ2-1; D might be TRBD2 (5 bases). The germline gives CDR1 SGHAT, CDR2 FQNNGV. Trimming removed 5 bases at V and 8 bases at J, with 7 bases between. CDR3 length: 11 residues. The CDR3 bases are TGTGCCAGCAGCCCGGGGTATGAGCAGTTCTTC. This encodes CASSPGYEQFF.

V and J are TRBV5-1 and TRBJ1-1, with a tentative D call TRBD1 (5 bases). This CDR3 has 15 residues. V was shortened by 3 bases and J by 3 bases, with 15 bases between the two germline ends. In germline, CDR1 is SGHRS, CDR2 YFSETQ. CDR3 sequence reads: CASSWQGFLDTEAFF. As DNA, the CDR3 is TGCGCCAGCAGCTGGCAGGGTTTCCTGGACACTGAAGCTTTCTTT.

The J gene is TRBJ2-1, the V gene TRBV5-1; TRBD2 might be the D (5 bases). This CDR3 spans 15 amino acids. V was clipped by 0 bases and J by 5 bases, with 12 bases between them. Germline V gene sequence: CDR1 SGHRS, CDR2 YFSETQ. As DNA, the CDR3 is TGCGCCAGCAGCTTGGACGCGGGTAACCACAATGAGCAGTTCTTC. Protein sequence: CASSLDAGNHNEQFF.

This chain links TRBV6-1 with TRBJ1-1; D ambiguous. Looked up from germline, CDR1 is MNHNS and CDR2 is SASEGT. This CDR3 is 14 amino acids long. Trimming removed 2 bases at V and 6 bases at J, with 13 bases between. For the CDR3, the DNA is TGTGCCAGCAGTGAATCAACGAGGGCTGCTGAAGCTTTCTTT. Translation: CASSESTRAAEAFF.

V gene TRBV18 combines with J gene TRBJ1-1, with D tentatively TRBD1 (5 bases). This CDR3 comprises 14 residues. The V gene lost 0 bases and the J gene lost 4 bases, with 9 bases spanning the gap. Germline CDR1 reads KGHSH; CDR2 reads LQKENI. In DNA form, the CDR3 reads TGTGCCAGCTCACCACCGGGGGGTTCCACTGAAGCTTTCTTT. This encodes CASSPPGGSTEAFF. Combining the CDR3 with reference TRBV18 and TRBJ1-1 gives the whole variable domain NAGVMQNPRHLVRRRGQEARLRCSPMKGHSHVYWYRQLPEEGLKFMVYLQKENIIDESGMPKERFSAEFPKEGPSILRIQQVVRGDSAAYFCASSPPGGSTEAFFGQGTRLTVV.

This chain links TRBV7-8 with TRBJ2-2; D might be TRBD1 (5 bases). Germline loops: CDR1 SGHVS, CDR2 FQNEAQ. The CDR3 totals 17 residues. Trimming took off 2 bases at V and 6 bases at J, with 19 bases between the two ends. The CDR3 sequence is CASSLRRGQGSSGELFF. The CDR3 nucleotides read TGTGCCAGCAGCTTACGAAGAGGTCAGGGTTCTTCCGGGGAGCTGTTTTTT.

The chain links TRBV5-1 to TRBJ1-1, with TRBD1 matching over 10 bases. The CDR3 runs 17 residues. Germline V gene sequence: CDR1 SGHRS, CDR2 YFSETQ. J was trimmed by 6 bases and V by 4 bases; bases with no gene match: 15. In DNA, the CDR3 is TGCGCCAGCAGCCGGGACAGGGGTGGCGAACTCAACGCTGAAGCTTTCTTT. It is translated as CASSRDRGGELNAEAFF.

The chain recombines TRBV29-1 with TRBJ2-7, with 10 bases that match TRBD1. The V and J ends lost 7 bases and 5 bases, in that order; junction bases with no gene match: 2. CDR3 size: 11 residues. Germline values: CDR1 SQVTM, CDR2 ANQGSEA. The CDR3 DNA is TGCAGCGGACAGGGGGCCAACGAGCAGTACTTC. Amino acid sequence: CSGQGANEQYF.

The rearrangement links TRBV2 to TRBJ1-2; a weak D match, TRBD1 (6 bases). The CDR3 length is 14 residues. The germline CDR1 and CDR2 sequences are SNHLY and FYNNEI. The ends were cut back, 1 base at V and 4 bases at J, with 10 bases in the middle. CDR3 protein: CASSEGGLGYGYTF. CDR3 nucleotide sequence: TGTGCCAGCAGTGAAGGGGGGCTCGGCTATGGCTACACCTTC.

This clone occurred once. The chain carries TRBV21-1 and TRBJ2-1; no check of the table's D call, TRBD1, against the DNA was made. TRBV21-1 is listed as a pseudogene. The CDR3 runs to 11 residues. CDR3: CASSNPGEQFF. The CDR3, as DNA: TGTGCCAGCAGCAACCCAGGTGAGCAGTTCTTC.

The CDR3 sequence is CASSLEASTAYEQYF. CDR3 DNA sequence: TGTGCCAGCAGCTTAGAGGCTAGCACGGCCTACGAGCAGTACTTC. The J gene is TRBJ2-7, the V gene TRBV7-6; D is possibly TRBD2 (5 bases). Trimming stripped 1 base from V and 2 bases from J, with 12 bases between. CDR1 is SGHVS and CDR2 is FNYEAQ in the germline V gene. CDR3 size: 15 residues.